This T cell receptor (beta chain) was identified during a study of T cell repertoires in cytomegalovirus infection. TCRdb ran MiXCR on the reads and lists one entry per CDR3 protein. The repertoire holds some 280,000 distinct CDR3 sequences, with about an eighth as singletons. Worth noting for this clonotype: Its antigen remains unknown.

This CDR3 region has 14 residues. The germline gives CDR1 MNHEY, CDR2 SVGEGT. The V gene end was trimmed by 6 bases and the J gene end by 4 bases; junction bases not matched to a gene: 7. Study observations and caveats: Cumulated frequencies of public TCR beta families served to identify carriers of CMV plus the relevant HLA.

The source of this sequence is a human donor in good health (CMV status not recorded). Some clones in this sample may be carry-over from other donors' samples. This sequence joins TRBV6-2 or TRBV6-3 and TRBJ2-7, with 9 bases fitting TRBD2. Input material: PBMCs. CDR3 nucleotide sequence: TGTGCCAGCAGCCTGTGGAGCGGGAGGTACGAGCAGTACTTC. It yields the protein CASSLWSGRYEQYF.